A selection of T cell receptor beta chains follows, all from one sample in a study of identical twins. Using its own MiXCR run on the 5' RACE reads, TCRdb lists one record per CDR3 protein. Of some 600,000 distinct CDR3 sequences listed, less than 9% are singletons. These same data were also listed under a study on yellow fever vaccine responses in identical twins.

Sequencing was performed on PBMCs. These receptors were obtained from a woman under 30 in good health. CDR3s include the opening cysteine and the closing phenylalanine or tryptophan. D genes are given only for firm matches. For some rows the clone size is stated as once, few or many, or as a class when expanded; others skip it.

j_call clone_size v_call d_call cdr3_aa cdr3_nt
TRBJ2-4 many TRBV12-3/TRBV12-4 NA CASRGTQAKNIQYF TGTGCCAGCAGGGGCACACAAGCCAAAAACATTCAGTACTTC
TRBJ1-1 many TRBV11-2 NA CASSLFGAEAFF TGTGCCAGCAGCTTGTTTGGCGCTGAAGCTTTCTTT
TRBJ2-3 NA TRBV5-1 TRBD1 CASSSGQGGDTQYF TGCGCCAGCAGCTCAGGACAGGGGGGGGATACGCAGTATTTT
TRBJ2-7 few TRBV12-3/TRBV12-4 TRBD2 CASKALAGSYEQYF TGTGCCAGCAAAGCCTTAGCGGGGTCCTACGAGCAGTACTTC
TRBJ2-3 NA TRBV14 NA CASRGTRADTQYF TGTGCCAGCAGGGGGACCAGGGCAGATACGCAGTATTTT
TRBJ2-6 NA TRBV7-9 NA CASRPRRASGANVLTF TGTGCCAGCAGGCCCCGCCGGGCCTCTGGGGCCAACGTCCTGACTTTC
TRBJ2-5 few TRBV11-2 NA CASSLSFGLPQETQYF TGTGCCAGCAGCTTAAGTTTTGGGTTGCCCCAAGAGACCCAGTACTTC
TRBJ2-2 NA TRBV12-3/TRBV12-4 NA CASSFAPGELFF TGTGCCAGCAGTTTTGCTCCCGGGGAGCTGTTTTTT
TRBJ1-1 few TRBV28 NA CASTLRNRLEAFF TGTGCCAGCACCCTACGGAACAGACTCGAAGCTTTCTTT
TRBJ2-3 few TRBV19 NA CASSIDRGVGTDTQYF TGTGCCAGTAGTATAGATCGCGGGGTCGGCACAGATACGCAGTATTTT
TRBJ2-1 NA TRBV4-1 TRBD2 CASSQDIRTSGRPGNEQFF TGCGCCAGCAGCCAAGACATAAGGACTAGCGGGAGGCCAGGGAATGAGCAGTTCTTC
TRBJ2-5 few TRBV7-8 TRBD2 CASSPRSSGEETQYF TGTGCCAGCAGCCCCCGGTCTAGCGGGGAAGAGACCCAGTACTTC
TRBJ2-7 many TRBV6-5 TRBD1 CASSSYTTGAGEQYF TGTGCCAGCAGTTCATATACGACAGGGGCGGGCGAGCAGTACTTC
TRBJ2-4 NA TRBV2 NA CASTMGDAKNIQYF TGTGCCAGCACCATGGGGGATGCCAAAAACATTCAGTACTTC
TRBJ2-1 many TRBV7-9 NA CASSLVKNPYNEQFF TGTGCCAGCAGCTTAGTTAAGAATCCCTACAATGAGCAGTTCTTC
TRBJ2-1 many TRBV28 NA CALSGGPFSYNEQFF TGTGCCCTATCAGGTGGGCCCTTCTCCTACAATGAGCAGTTCTTC
TRBJ2-2 few TRBV20-1 TRBD1 CSARDTGTGATGELFF TGCAGTGCTAGAGATACCGGGACAGGGGCCACCGGGGAGCTGTTTTTT
TRBJ2-1 NA TRBV25-1 NA CASSEHRTAYNEQFF TGTGCCAGCAGTGAGCACCGGACAGCCTACAATGAGCAGTTCTTC
TRBJ2-6 NA TRBV3-1 NA CASTGLSGANVLTF TGTGCCAGCACAGGGCTCTCTGGGGCCAACGTCCTGACTTTC
TRBJ2-3 few TRBV10-3 TRBD2 CAIRPGLAGAPDTQYF TGTGCCATCAGACCGGGACTAGCGGGGGCCCCAGATACGCAGTATTTT
TRBJ1-1 many TRBV24-1 NA CATSDQTAKAFF TGTGCCACCAGTGATCAAACAGCTAAAGCTTTCTTT
TRBJ1-1 NA TRBV28 TRBD1 CASSLRGGAQTEAFF TGTGCCAGCAGTCTCAGGGGGGGGGCACAGACTGAAGCTTTCTTT
TRBJ1-2 many TRBV5-1 TRBD1 CASSPRGQVVDYGYTF TGCGCCAGCAGCCCCCGGGGACAGGTGGTCGACTATGGCTACACCTTC
TRBJ2-1 many TRBV20-1 NA CSARTAPSYNEQFF TGCAGTGCACGGACGGCCCCCTCCTACAATGAGCAGTTCTTC
TRBJ2-5 few TRBV4-1 TRBD2 CASSQSPSGGLETQYF TGCGCCAGCAGCCAGTCGCCTAGCGGGGGGCTGGAGACCCAGTACTTC
TRBJ2-3 few TRBV7-4 NA CASSLKTGLVSLTMRDLPDTQYF TGTGCCAGCAGCTTAAAAACAGGACTGGTGTCGCTTACGATGCGGGACCTCCCGGATACGCAGTATTTT
TRBJ2-3 few TRBV20-1 TRBD2 CSARVGLAGRTDTQYF TGCAGTGCTAGAGTAGGGTTAGCGGGACGCACAGATACGCAGTATTTT
TRBJ2-7 many TRBV28 TRBD2 CASSRTSGAYEQYF TGCGCCAGCAGCCGGACTAGCGGGGCCTACGAGCAGTACTTC
TRBJ1-2 NA TRBV12-3/TRBV12-4 NA CASNLQGYAYTF TGTGCCAGCAACCTACAGGGTTATGCCTACACCTTC
TRBJ1-2 many TRBV4-1 TRBD1 CASSLQRGTGKGYTF TGCGCCAGCAGCCTCCAGAGGGGGACAGGGAAGGGCTACACCTTC
TRBJ1-4 NA TRBV7-9 NA CASSGPSGATNEKLFF TGTGCCAGCAGCGGACCCTCAGGGGCAACTAATGAAAAACTGTTTTTT
TRBJ2-1 NA TRBV7-6 NA CASSFGRRGNSYNEQFF TGTGCCAGCAGCTTCGGTCGGCGGGGCAATTCCTACAATGAGCAGTTCTTC
TRBJ2-7 few TRBV20-1 NA CSAYDSYFPREQYF TGCAGTGCTTACGACAGCTACTTCCCCCGGGAGCAGTACTTC
TRBJ2-6 many TRBV29-1 NA CSVEQGGGVGANVLTF TGCAGCGTTGAACAGGGGGGAGGTGTCGGGGCCAACGTCCTGACTTTC
TRBJ2-2 few TRBV15 TRBD1 CATSGGQSNTGELFF TGTGCCACCAGCGGGGGACAGTCGAACACCGGGGAGCTGTTTTTT
TRBJ1-4 few TRBV27 NA CASSLLGATNEKLFF TGTGCCAGCAGTTTATTGGGGGCGACTAATGAAAAACTGTTTTTT
TRBJ2-1 few TRBV28 TRBD2 CASNPSGNHYNEQFF TGTGCCAGCAACCCTAGCGGGAATCATTACAATGAGCAGTTCTTC
TRBJ2-6 few TRBV3-1 TRBD1 CASSPWTGTGANVLTF TGTGCCAGCAGCCCCTGGACAGGGACTGGGGCCAACGTCCTGACTTTC
TRBJ1-2 few TRBV27 NA CASSGEKFYGYTF TGTGCCAGCAGTGGGGAGAAGTTTTATGGCTACACCTTC
TRBJ2-3 few TRBV12-3/TRBV12-4 TRBD2 CASSQRELDTQYF TGTGCCAGCAGCCAGCGGGAGTTAGATACGCAGTATTTT
TRBJ1-5 few TRBV5-6 TRBD1 CASSSADRALEPQHF TGTGCCAGCAGCTCCGCTGACAGGGCCCTAGAGCCCCAGCATTTT
TRBJ2-3 NA TRBV7-2 TRBD1 CASSTRTGDPTQYF TGTGCCAGCAGCACCAGGACAGGGGACCCTACGCAGTATTTT
TRBJ2-7 few TRBV29-1 TRBD2 CSAVLSSGRPYEQYF TGCAGCGCCGTCCTTTCAAGCGGGAGGCCCTACGAGCAGTACTTC
TRBJ2-3 many TRBV20-1 NA CSARATPSTDTQYF TGCAGTGCTAGAGCGACTCCAAGCACAGATACGCAGTATTTT
TRBJ2-2 many TRBV7-9 TRBD1 CASRLPDRTGELFF TGTGCCAGCAGACTCCCGGACAGGACCGGGGAGCTGTTTTTT
TRBJ2-5 many TRBV15 NA CATMKRVGETQYF TGTGCCACCATGAAGCGGGTTGGGGAGACCCAGTACTTC
TRBJ1-2 few TRBV14 TRBD1 CASRLSGTDGYTF TGTGCCAGCAGACTATCCGGGACAGATGGCTACACCTTC
TRBJ1-1 few TRBV20-1 NA CSARSVNTEAFF TGCAGTGCTAGATCGGTGAACACTGAAGCTTTCTTT
TRBJ1-6 few TRBV6-1 NA CASSAGRVIRHSPLHF TGTGCCAGCAGCGCAGGGAGAGTTATCCGGCATTCACCCCTCCACTTT
TRBJ2-1 NA TRBV6-2/TRBV6-3 NA CASIPHQGATNSYNEQFF TGTGCCAGCATTCCCCACCAAGGGGCTACCAACTCCTACAATGAGCAGTTCTTC